The 5 T cell receptor beta chains below all came from one sample that was sequenced in a study of shared clonotypes between healthy human individuals. The repertoire was sequenced with immunoSEQ multiplex PCR; TCRdb's copy has only in-frame clones and lacks some. The sample has around 550,000 clones; about 95% are singletons. Naive-designated CD8 cells lacked CD45RO, were positively enriched for CCR7, and omitted terminally differentiated effector memory CD45RA+ cells. The sample comprised naive CD8+ T cells sorted from blood. These receptors all come from a young woman in good health.

The chain employs TRBV5-4 and TRBJ1-1; a possible D gene is TRBD1 (5 bases). This CDR3 comprises 14 residues. V shed 0 bases and J shed 8 bases, with 14 bases lying between them. Germline V CDR1 and CDR2: SGHNT, YYREEE (reference sequence). The CDR3 reads CASSLGDGALEAFF. In nucleotides, the CDR3 is TGTGCCAGCAGCTTGGGGGACGGCGCTTTAGAAGCTTTCTTT.

This sequence joins TRBV7-9 and TRBJ2-7, with 8 bases lining up with TRBD1. The CDR3 consists of 11 residues. The V segment lost 9 bases and the J segment 6 bases; nucleotides outside the gene matches: 4. The germline CDR1 and CDR2 sequences are SEHNR and FQNEAQ (reference sequence). CDR3 amino acids: CASAQGGEQYF. The CDR3 DNA follows: TGTGCCAGTGCACAGGGGGGCGAGCAGTACTTC.

Concerning this clone: The junction shows a germline mismatch at one end, possibly a read error. The gene calls are TRBV7-9 and TRBJ1-5, with TRBD1 as a possible D gene (6 bases). Germline assignment: CDR1 SEHNR and CDR2 FQNEAQ (reference sequence). The CDR3 length is 14 residues. CDR3 in DNA: TGTGCCAGCAGCTTGGACAGCCTGAATCAGCTCCAGCATTTT. Amino acids: CASSLDSLNQLQHF.

The genes are TRBV27 and TRBJ1-1, with D perhaps TRBD1 (6 bases). This CDR3 has 13 residues. With 2 bases removed from V and 6 bases from J, the gap between germline ends came to 10 bases. Germline V CDR1 and CDR2: MNHEY, SMNVEV (reference sequence). The CDR3 sequence: CASSLKGGAEAFF. Here the CDR3 DNA reads TGTGCCAGCAGTTTAAAGGGGGGGGCTGAAGCTTTCTTT.

The chain employs TRBV14 and TRBJ1-5; D ambiguous. The CDR3 is 13 residues long. Trimming left V 0 bases short and J 6 bases short, with 6 bases between. Germline CDR1 is SGHDN and CDR2 is FVKESK. As DNA, the CDR3 is TGTGCCAGCAGCCAAGACAGTTTTCAGCCCCAGCATTTT. This codes for CASSQDSFQPQHF.